Below, 20 T cell receptor beta chains from the same sample are listed, as sequenced in a study of glioma-infiltrating T cells after dendritic cell vaccination. Time point defined: after dendritic cell vaccination, including at tumor progression/relapse. This table comes from immunoSEQ multiplex PCR, and its TCRdb copy is limited to in-frame clones, with some not included. The repertoire includes fewer than 75,000 clones, over 65% of them detected once, and approximately 9.6% sits in the top ten. The sample in question was blood, obtained after dendritic cell vaccination. These receptors were taken from a human donor with glioblastoma.

This chain uses TRBV29-1 with TRBJ2-3, with 10 bases that match TRBD2. In germline, CDR1 is SQVTM, CDR2 ANQGSEA. The CDR3 extends over 16 amino acids. J gave up 5 bases and V 3 bases, and 11 bases lay outside the gene matches. The DNA for the CDR3 is TGCAGCGTTGACCCCCCAACTAGCGGGGACGTAGATACGCAGTATTTT. It yields the protein CSVDPPTSGDVDTQYF.

With regard to this clone: Other DNA variants within this sample encode the same CDR3. The rearrangement links TRBV16 to TRBJ1-1; weak D call: TRBD1 (6 bases). Trimming took 0 bases from V and 4 from J, leaving 6 bases between them. The CDR3 has 13 amino acids. CDR1 is KGHSY and CDR2 is FQNENV in the germline V gene. Written as DNA, the CDR3 is TGTGCCAGCAGCCAATCAGGGGGCACTGAAGCTTTCTTT. Translating it yields CASSQSGGTEAFF.

CDR3 nucleotide sequence: TGTGCAGCGGGAGGGAAGGCCTATCAGCCCCAGCATTTT. Amino acid sequence: CAAGGKAYQPQHF. V and J are TRBV19 and TRBJ1-5; no reliable D call. This CDR3 has 13 amino acids. Germline lookup yields CDR1 LNHDA and CDR2 SQIVND (reference sequence). Full variable domain (remainder filled in from reference TRBV19 and TRBJ1-5): DGGITQSPKYLFRKEGQNVTLSCEQNLNHDAMYWYRQDPGQGLRLIYYSQIVNDFQKGDIAEGYSVSREKKESFPLTVTSAQKNPTAFYLCAAGGKAYQPQHFGDGTRLSIL.

This clone turned up a few times. The chain combines TRBV27 with TRBJ2-7, with a weak D call TRBD2 (5 bases). The CDR3 sequence is 12 residues long. Germline loops: CDR1 MNHEY, CDR2 SMNVEV (reference sequence). Trimming pared 8 bases from V and 8 bases from J, leaving 16 bases between. Written as DNA, the CDR3 is TGTGCCAGCCACGGGGTTTTACGAAAGCAGTACTTC. It codes for CASHGVLRKQYF.

This clone was seen a single time. The chain links TRBV9 to TRBJ2-7; 9 bases fit TRBD2. Germline CDR1 reads SGDLS; CDR2 reads YYNGEE. The CDR3 length is 15 residues. V was pared by 4 bases and J by 2 bases, with 7 bases of the junction left unmatched. CDR3 DNA: TGTGCCAGCAGCCCCAGCGGGGGGCGAGCCTACGAGCAGTACTTC. Amino acids: CASSPSGGRAYEQYF. The full variable domain, its missing parts supplied by reference TRBV9 and TRBJ2-7, is DSGVTQTPKHLITATGQRVTLRCSPRSGDLSVYWYQQSLDQGLQFLIQYYNGEERAKGNILERFSAQQFPDLHSELNLSSLELGDSALYFCASSPSGGRAYEQYFGPGTRLTVT.

V usage is TRBV14 and J usage is TRBJ1-1; D is undetermined. Germline CDR1 is SGHDN and CDR2 is FVKESK. V was cut by 0 bases and J by 8 bases, with 16 bases left in between. The CDR3 contains 15 residues. The CDR3 DNA is TGTGCCAGCAGCCAAGATCTTGGCGGATCAAGGGAAGCTTTCTTT. Translation: CASSQDLGGSREAFF.

This chain links TRBV25-1 with TRBJ1-6, with a possible D match to TRBD1 (5 bases). The CDR3 is 15 amino acids. The V and J ends lost 4 bases and 6 bases respectively, with 13 bases between them. Germline V gene lookup returns CDR1 MGHDK and CDR2 SYGVNS. In nucleotides, the CDR3 is TGTGCCAGCAGTGTGATAGACAGAGTTAATTCACCCCTCCACTTT. It encodes CASSVIDRVNSPLHF.

The chain's CDR3 is CAWSEGADGNTIYF. CDR3 nucleotide sequence: TGTGCCTGGAGTGAGGGGGCGGATGGAAACACCATATATTTT. The chain employs TRBV30 and TRBJ1-3; 7 bases are a match to TRBD1. With V trimmed by 1 base and J by 3 bases, 3 bases remained unmatched. This CDR3 has 14 amino acids. CDR1 and CDR2 (germline): GTSNPN, SVGIG (reference sequence).

The rearrangement joins TRBV9 to TRBJ1-2; the D gene is possibly TRBD1 (5 bases). There are 15 residues in the CDR3. The V gene lost 0 bases and the J gene lost 0 bases, with 9 bases spanning the gap. CDR1 and CDR2 from the germline V gene are SGDLS and YYNGEE. The CDR3 here is CASSVALTANYGYTF. CDR3 bases: TGTGCCAGCAGCGTAGCTCTGACAGCTAACTATGGCTACACCTTC.

The CDR3 loop is CASSQVAASGEETQYF. CDR3 DNA sequence: TGTGCCAGCAGCCAAGTAGCGGCTAGCGGGGAAGAGACCCAGTACTTC. The rearrangement joins TRBV4-2 to TRBJ2-5; 9 bases fit TRBD2. Unmatched junction bases numbered 6, after V lost 1 base and J lost 3 bases. The CDR3 length is 16 residues. CDR1 and CDR2 (germline): LGHNA, YNFKEQ.

This clone has only one observation. The rearrangement joins TRBV7-6 to TRBJ2-1; the match to TRBD2 covers 8 bases. Germline loops: CDR1 SGHVS, CDR2 FNYEAQ. The CDR3 has 17 amino acids. The ends lost 3 bases at V and 0 bases at J; junction bases unmatched: 7. The CDR3 protein is CASSFPGGGSSYNEQFF. Written as DNA, the CDR3 is TGTGCCAGCAGCTTCCCCGGGGGGGGGAGCTCCTACAATGAGCAGTTCTTC.

This clone was recorded once. The chain employs TRBV6-5 and TRBJ1-6; 9 bases are a match to TRBD1. This CDR3 is built from 15 residues. Germline CDR1 is MNHEY and CDR2 is SVGAGI. After removal of 4 bases from V and 10 bases from J, the junction contained 8 bases not matched to a gene. The CDR3 region has the DNA TGTGCCAGCAGTTCCCCCGGGACAGGGAAATCACCCCTCCACTTT. Translation: CASSSPGTGKSPLHF.

V gene TRBV10-3 combines with J gene TRBJ2-2; TRBD1 aligns across 11 bases. Unmatched junction bases numbered 4, after V lost 7 bases and J lost 3 bases. The length of the CDR3 is 15 residues. Germline V CDR1 and CDR2: ENHRY, SYGVKD. The CDR3 region has the DNA TGTGCCATCAAAGGGACAGGGGGGGACACCGGGGAGCTGTTTTTT. Translated: CAIKGTGGDTGELFF.

A single count supports this clone. This rearrangement joins TRBV13 to TRBJ1-1; D gene ambiguous. The CDR3 runs to 13 residues. The germline gives CDR1 PRHDT, CDR2 FYEKMQ (reference sequence). V shed 3 bases and J shed 2 bases, with 7 bases lying between them. CDR3 protein: CASSFSGNTEAFF. Written as DNA, the CDR3 is TGTGCCAGCAGCTTTAGCGGAAACACTGAAGCTTTCTTT.

This chain links TRBV5-1 with TRBJ1-2; no firm D call. The germline CDR1 and CDR2 sequences are SGHRS and YFSETQ. The CDR3 length is 15 residues. V was cut by 0 bases and J by 0 bases, with 9 bases left in between. The CDR3 region has the DNA TGCGCCAGCAGCTTGGCCGGTGGAGCTAACTATGGCTACACCTTC. Its protein product is CASSLAGGANYGYTF.

This chain links TRBV14 with TRBJ1-2, with TRBD1 matching over 11 bases. J was trimmed by 2 bases and V by 5 bases; bases with no gene match: 4. This CDR3 comprises 15 residues. Germline loops: CDR1 SGHDN, CDR2 FVKESK. Here the CDR3 reads CASSGWDRGNYGYTF. CDR3 coding DNA: TGTGCCAGCAGCGGATGGGACAGGGGGAACTATGGCTACACCTTC.

This rearrangement joins TRBV4-1 to TRBJ2-7; D gene ambiguous. Trimming removed 0 bases at V and 5 bases at J, with 5 bases between. This CDR3 comprises 12 residues. Germline CDR1 reads MGHRA; CDR2 reads YSYEKL. The CDR3 DNA reads TGCGCCAGCAGCCAAGAGCGCAACGAGCAGTACTTC. Its protein product is CASSQERNEQYF.

This clone is a singleton in its sample. V is TRBV11-2 and J is TRBJ1-2, with 7 bases that match TRBD1. V trimming: 5 bases; J trimming: 8 bases; junction bases outside the gene matches: 14. Germline CDR1 SGHAT, CDR2 FQNNGV. The CDR3 has 15 amino acids. CDR3 in amino acids: CASSPLGGTVEGYTF. The CDR3 DNA sequence: TGTGCCAGCAGCCCCCTTGGAGGGACAGTTGAGGGCTACACCTTC. The full variable domain, its missing parts supplied by reference TRBV11-2 and TRBJ1-2, is EAGVAQSPRYKIIEKRQSVAFWCNPISGHATLYWYQQILGQGPKLLIQFQNNGVVDDSQLPKDRFSAERLKGVDSTLKIQPAKLEDSAVYLCASSPLGGTVEGYTFGSGTRLTVV.

This clone appeared a single time. The rearrangement joins TRBV6-5 to TRBJ2-2; perhaps TRBD2 as D (6 bases). Deletions cut 0 bases from V and 4 bases from J, with 9 bases between. The CDR3 is 15 amino acids. CDR1 is MNHEY, CDR2 SVGAGI, per germline. Here the CDR3 reads CASSYSTGGTGELFF. For the CDR3, the DNA is TGTGCCAGCAGTTACTCGACCGGGGGCACCGGGGAGCTGTTTTTT.

The chain is built from TRBV6-1 and TRBJ1-6, with D possibly matching TRBD1 (5 bases). The germline CDR1 and CDR2 sequences are MNHNS and SASEGT. The CDR3 has 15 residues. Trimming stripped 6 bases from V and 7 bases from J, with 16 bases between. The CDR3 sequence is CASRPPQGYNSPLHF. CDR3 DNA: TGTGCCAGCAGACCACCTCAGGGTTACAATTCACCCCTCCACTTT.